This T cell receptor (beta chain) originates from a study of T cell responses to AZD1222 COVID-19 vaccine. General study points: Once two AZD1222 doses were given, Spike-specific TCR breadth and depth went up.

Some clones are missing from TCRdb's copy, which holds only in-frame ones; the method was immunoSEQ multiplex PCR. Found here are 110,000 to 150,000 clones, 70% to 90% of them singletons; the top ten hold around 8%. About this clone itself: Its specificity is not known.

Germline lookup yields CDR1 GTSNPN and CDR2 SVGIG (reference sequence). This CDR3 comprises 14 residues. V shed 1 base, J shed 4 bases, and the junction held 2 bases outside the gene matches. The TCR was taken from an adult in good health. The chain has TRBV30 and TRBJ1-2, with 11 bases fitting TRBD1. The specimen was peripheral blood, collected on day 0 of AZD1222 vaccination. The CDR3: CAWSGGTGGYGYTF. DNA of the CDR3: TGTGCCTGGAGTGGGGGGACAGGGGGCTATGGCTACACCTTC.